The clone carrying this TCR beta chain has ten or more counts. Authors' processing steps: Amplification of reference gene primers provided the estimated nucleated cell counts. Some clones are missing from TCRdb's copy, which holds only in-frame ones; the method was immunoSEQ multiplex PCR. Clone size and the V and J calls come from that table; the DNA yielded D and trimming. The sample lists about 170,000 clones, around 88% occurring once. This entry is derived from a study of blood T cell repertoires in COVID-19. Overall study: Samples of COVID-19 (acute and convalescent) were obtained from the United States, Italy and Spain. T cells, B-cell-depleted T cells, or PBMCs provided the cDNA or gDNA that served as material.

The receptor was isolated from a woman in her 70s who had recovered from COVID-19. Sample: peripheral blood.

The CDR3 DNA is TGTGCCAGCCGGGGGGCCTCTGGAAACACCATATATTTT. Its protein is CASRGASGNTIYF. The chain employs TRBV12-3 or TRBV12-4 and TRBJ1-3; tentatively, D is TRBD1 (6 bases). CDR3 size: 13 residues. V shed 8 bases and J shed 0 bases, with 8 bases lying between them.